These 2 T cell receptor beta chains were sequenced from one sample in a study of blood T cell repertoires in COVID-19. The assay was immunoSEQ multiplex PCR, and TCRdb's table has in-frame clones only and misses some. The sample shows roughly 85,000 clones, roughly 89% of them seen only once. Source material: peripheral blood. Source of these receptors: a man aged 45-60 years with active or convalescent COVID-19.

V usage is TRBV10-3 and J usage is TRBJ2-4, with TRBD2 as a possible D gene (5 bases). This CDR3 contains 17 residues. V was cut by 2 bases and J by 1 base, with 15 bases left in between. Germline values: CDR1 ENHRY, CDR2 SYGVKD. The CDR3 protein is CAISERVAGGAKNIQYF. CDR3 in DNA: TGTGCCATCAGTGAGCGGGTCGCGGGCGGGGCCAAAAACATTCAGTACTTC.

There are many counts of this clone. The chain is built from TRBV6-5 and TRBJ2-7, with 9 nucleotides matching TRBD1. With V trimmed by 6 bases and J by 2 bases, 8 bases remained unmatched. Germline lookup yields CDR1 MNHEY and CDR2 SVGAGI. The CDR3 consists of 15 residues. The CDR3 protein is CASRGGTGSPYEQYF. In nucleotides, the CDR3 is TGTGCCAGCAGGGGGGGGACAGGGTCGCCCTACGAGCAGTACTTC.